The rows below give T cell receptor beta chains drawn from one sample of a study of cytomegalovirus exposure and HLA in healthy donors. The assay was immunoSEQ multiplex PCR, and TCRdb's table has in-frame clones only and misses some. The data show roughly 40,000 clones, with roughly half seen just once and around 10% held by the top ten. Material for sequencing was PBMCs. Source of these receptors: a human donor in good health. The CDR3 runs from the conserved cysteine through the conserved F or W. D genes are given only for firm matches. A clone size is listed for some rows: how often the clone was seen (once, few, many), or a class if it is expanded.

d_gene: TRBD2; abundance: few; v_gene: TRBV7-2; j_gene: TRBJ2-3; CDR3aa: CASSVSGGRTDTQYF; CDR3nt: TGTGCCAGCAGCGTTAGCGGGGGCCGCACAGATACGCAGTATTTT
d_gene: -; abundance: medium-sized; v_gene: TRBV18; j_gene: TRBJ1-6; CDR3aa: CASSPTGYYSPLHF; CDR3nt: TGTGCCAGCTCACCCACAGGGTACTATTCACCCCTCCACTTT
d_gene: TRBD1; abundance: -; v_gene: TRBV30; j_gene: TRBJ1-1; CDR3aa: CAWSRDSTEAFF; CDR3nt: TGTGCCTGGTCCCGGGACAGCACTGAAGCTTTCTTT
d_gene: -; abundance: few; v_gene: TRBV6-6; j_gene: TRBJ1-2; CDR3aa: CASSYQTTGGYGYTF; CDR3nt: TGTGCCAGCAGTTACCAGACGACAGGTGGCTATGGCTACACCTTC
d_gene: -; abundance: -; v_gene: TRBV25-1; j_gene: TRBJ2-1; CDR3aa: CASSELQGSRSYNEQFF; CDR3nt: TGTGCCAGCAGTGAATTACAGGGATCTCGCTCCTACAATGAGCAGTTCTTC
d_gene: -; abundance: -; v_gene: TRBV14; j_gene: TRBJ1-2; CDR3aa: CASSQALAASYTF; CDR3nt: TGTGCCAGCAGCCAGGCGTTGGCGGCGTCCTACACCTTC
d_gene: -; abundance: -; v_gene: TRBV6-5; j_gene: TRBJ2-1; CDR3aa: CASTPRVSYNEQFF; CDR3nt: TGTGCCAGCACCCCCCGTGTCAGTTACAATGAGCAGTTCTTC
d_gene: -; abundance: few; v_gene: TRBV4-1; j_gene: TRBJ2-7; CDR3aa: CASSQHFRGDEQYF; CDR3nt: TGCGCCAGCAGCCAACATTTCAGGGGCGACGAGCAGTACTTC
d_gene: -; abundance: few; v_gene: TRBV6-6; j_gene: TRBJ2-5; CDR3aa: CASSYSGAGETQYF; CDR3nt: TGTGCCAGCAGTTACTCGGGGGCGGGAGAGACCCAGTACTTC
d_gene: TRBD1; abundance: -; v_gene: TRBV18; j_gene: TRBJ2-5; CDR3aa: CASSPRTGIQETQYF; CDR3nt: TGTGCCAGCTCGCCCCGGACAGGAATCCAAGAGACCCAGTACTTC
d_gene: -; abundance: -; v_gene: TRBV6-1; j_gene: TRBJ1-5; CDR3aa: CASRGYQTRFQPQHF; CDR3nt: TGTGCCAGCAGGGGTTATCAAACCAGGTTTCAGCCCCAGCATTTT
d_gene: TRBD1; abundance: -; v_gene: TRBV7-3; j_gene: TRBJ2-5; CDR3aa: CASSPGQGETQYF; CDR3nt: TGTGCCAGCAGCCCCGGACAGGGGGAGACCCAGTACTTC
d_gene: TRBD1; abundance: -; v_gene: TRBV7-8; j_gene: TRBJ1-5; CDR3aa: CASSAGTGDRYSNQPQHF; CDR3nt: TGTGCCAGCAGCGCCGGGACAGGGGATCGCTATAGCAATCAGCCCCAGCATTTT
d_gene: TRBD2; abundance: -; v_gene: TRBV2; j_gene: TRBJ2-3; CDR3aa: CASSDLRVGGGTDTQYF; CDR3nt: TGTGCCAGCAGTGATCTGAGGGTCGGGGGGGGTACAGATACGCAGTATTTT
d_gene: -; abundance: -; v_gene: TRBV28; j_gene: TRBJ2-3; CDR3aa: CASRLRISTDTQYF; CDR3nt: TGTGCCAGCCGCCTCAGGATTAGCACAGATACGCAGTATTTT
d_gene: TRBD2; abundance: few; v_gene: TRBV27; j_gene: TRBJ2-1; CDR3aa: CASSWTSGNLQFF; CDR3nt: TGTGCCAGCAGTTGGACTAGCGGGAACCTCCAGTTCTTC
d_gene: TRBD1; abundance: -; v_gene: TRBV15; j_gene: TRBJ2-7; CDR3aa: CATSSQGARHSYEQYF; CDR3nt: TGTGCCACCAGCTCTCAGGGGGCCCGACACAGCTACGAGCAGTACTTC
d_gene: -; abundance: -; v_gene: TRBV9; j_gene: TRBJ1-2; CDR3aa: CASSPRGWDGYTF; CDR3nt: TGTGCCAGCAGCCCCCGAGGGTGGGATGGCTACACCTTC
d_gene: TRBD1; abundance: medium-sized; v_gene: TRBV6-4; j_gene: TRBJ2-3; CDR3aa: CASSDSTGGGADTQYF; CDR3nt: TGTGCCAGCAGTGACTCGACAGGGGGCGGAGCAGATACGCAGTATTTT
d_gene: TRBD2; abundance: few; v_gene: TRBV5-1; j_gene: TRBJ2-2; CDR3aa: CASSSPAGRRPGLAGPELFF; CDR3nt: TGCGCCAGCAGCTCCCCAGCCGGGCGGCGACCGGGACTAGCGGGACCCGAGCTGTTTTTT
d_gene: -; abundance: -; v_gene: TRBV6-4; j_gene: TRBJ1-3; CDR3aa: CASRQHQGPGNTIYF; CDR3nt: TGTGCCAGCAGACAGCACCAGGGTCCTGGAAACACCATATATTTT
d_gene: -; abundance: -; v_gene: TRBV5-1; j_gene: TRBJ1-6; CDR3aa: CASSLDGTDINNSPLHF; CDR3nt: TGCGCCAGCAGCTTGGACGGAACAGACATCAACAATTCACCCCTCCACTTT
d_gene: -; abundance: -; v_gene: TRBV19; j_gene: TRBJ1-6; CDR3aa: CASGRDSLGSSYNSPLHF; CDR3nt: TGTGCCAGTGGACGGGATTCCTTGGGGAGCTCCTATAATTCACCCCTCCACTTT
d_gene: TRBD1; abundance: -; v_gene: TRBV25-1; j_gene: TRBJ2-7; CDR3aa: CASSEGDRGYEQYF; CDR3nt: TGTGCCAGCAGTGAAGGAGACAGGGGTTACGAGCAGTACTTC
d_gene: -; abundance: few; v_gene: TRBV20-1; j_gene: TRBJ1-6; CDR3aa: CSASRGITLHF; CDR3nt: TGCAGTGCTAGTCGTGGCATAACCCTCCACTTT
d_gene: -; abundance: -; v_gene: TRBV11-2; j_gene: TRBJ2-7; CDR3aa: CASNVPGQYEQYF; CDR3nt: TGTGCCAGCAACGTCCCAGGGCAATACGAGCAGTACTTC
d_gene: TRBD2; abundance: -; v_gene: TRBV11-3; j_gene: TRBJ2-1; CDR3aa: CASSPRLAVYNEQFF; CDR3nt: TGTGCCAGCAGCCCACGACTAGCGGTTTACAATGAGCAGTTCTTC
d_gene: TRBD2; abundance: -; v_gene: TRBV29-1; j_gene: TRBJ2-1; CDR3aa: CSVRAGGLFNEQFF; CDR3nt: TGCAGCGTGAGAGCGGGGGGGCTCTTCAATGAGCAGTTCTTC
d_gene: -; abundance: -; v_gene: TRBV29-1; j_gene: TRBJ1-2; CDR3aa: CSVEVPRGTYGYTF; CDR3nt: TGCAGCGTTGAAGTTCCCAGGGGTACCTATGGCTACACCTTC
d_gene: -; abundance: -; v_gene: TRBV7-8; j_gene: TRBJ1-5; CDR3aa: CASSPSGEQPQHF; CDR3nt: TGTGCCAGCAGCCCGTCTGGGGAGCAGCCCCAGCATTTT
d_gene: -; abundance: few; v_gene: TRBV4-3; j_gene: TRBJ1-5; CDR3aa: CASSVSRGNNQPQHF; CDR3nt: TGCGCCAGCAGCGTAAGCCGGGGAAACAATCAGCCCCAGCATTTT
d_gene: TRBD1; abundance: -; v_gene: TRBV30; j_gene: TRBJ2-1; CDR3aa: CAWNRGELEQFF; CDR3nt: TGTGCCTGGAACAGGGGGGAACTTGAGCAGTTCTTC
d_gene: -; abundance: -; v_gene: TRBV15; j_gene: TRBJ1-5; CDR3aa: CATSRGGGIANQPQHF; CDR3nt: TGTGCCACCAGCAGAGGGGGCGGGATCGCGAATCAGCCCCAGCATTTT